Listed below are T cell receptor beta chains from one sample, sequenced in a study of T cells in Graves' hyperthyroidism and ophthalmopathy. MiXCR was run by TCRdb on the multiplex PCR reads, yielding one entry per CDR3 protein. The sample holds roughly 750,000 distinct CDR3 sequences, roughly 15% seen once. The sample was blood. These receptors were taken from a man between 18 and 35 years old with Graves' hyperthyroidism. The CDR3 runs from the conserved cysteine through the conserved F or W. The D gene is left open where the match is weak. The size entry is marked missing in some rows and otherwise reads once, few, many or a size class.

J: TRBJ2-4
V: TRBV6-7
D: TRBD1
size: .
CDR3: CASSYKGATKNIQYF
DNA: TGTGCCAGCAGTTATAAGGGGGCAACCAAAAACATTCAGTACTTC

J: TRBJ2-1
V: TRBV12-3/TRBV12-4
D: .
size: .
CDR3: CASSFAFGSTPSNEQFF
DNA: TGTGCCAGCAGTTTTGCCTTCGGGTCGACACCATCGAATGAGCAGTTCTTC

J: TRBJ1-5
V: TRBV7-2
D: TRBD1
size: few
CDR3: CASSPDRGLYQPQHF
DNA: TGTGCCAGCAGTCCGGACAGGGGGCTGTATCAGCCCCAGCATTTT

J: TRBJ2-3
V: TRBV6-2/TRBV6-3
D: .
size: many
CDR3: CASRLRVADTQYF
DNA: TGTGCCAGCAGACTACGGGTGGCAGATACGCAGTATTTT

J: TRBJ2-7
V: TRBV28
D: .
size: many
CDR3: CASSLRWDGGTYEQYF
DNA: TGTGCCAGCAGTTTGCGGTGGGACGGCGGAACCTACGAGCAGTACTTC

J: TRBJ1-2
V: TRBV28
D: .
size: few
CDR3: CASRLSTSGTRGYTF
DNA: TGTGCCAGCAGACTTTCCACATCCGGGACTCGTGGCTACACCTTC

J: TRBJ2-7
V: TRBV30
D: .
size: many
CDR3: CAWSVLSAYEQYF
DNA: TGTGCCTGGAGTGTACTGTCGGCCTACGAGCAGTACTTC

J: TRBJ2-3
V: TRBV27
D: .
size: .
CDR3: CASSLYSPTDTQYF
DNA: TGTGCCAGCAGTTTATATAGCCCTACAGATACGCAGTATTTT

J: TRBJ1-2
V: TRBV11-2
D: .
size: .
CDR3: CASTPWGLGYTF
DNA: TGTGCCAGCACCCCCTGGGGTCTTGGCTACACCTTC

J: TRBJ1-1
V: TRBV12-3/TRBV12-4
D: TRBD1
size: many
CDR3: CASSPRQGVTEAFF
DNA: TGTGCCAGCAGTCCTCGACAGGGGGTGACTGAAGCTTTCTTT

J: TRBJ2-4
V: TRBV4-1
D: .
size: .
CDR3: CASSQLQGQGKNIQYF
DNA: TGCGCCAGCAGCCAGCTACAGGGACAAGGCAAAAACATTCAGTACTTC

J: TRBJ2-3
V: TRBV5-1
D: .
size: .
CDR3: CASSRGRVGGTDTQYF
DNA: TGCGCCAGCAGCAGGGGCAGGGTGGGAGGTACAGATACGCAGTATTTT

J: TRBJ1-1
V: TRBV14
D: .
size: .
CDR3: CASSQVGVANTEAFF
DNA: TGTGCCAGCAGCCAAGTTGGCGTAGCGAACACTGAAGCTTTCTTT

J: TRBJ2-2
V: TRBV30
D: .
size: many
CDR3: CAWSGLGQPTGELFF
DNA: TGTGCCTGGAGTGGACTCGGACAGCCCACCGGGGAGCTGTTTTTT

J: TRBJ2-1
V: TRBV20-1
D: .
size: many
CDR3: CSAGRTNEQFF
DNA: TGCAGTGCCGGACGAACCAATGAGCAGTTCTTC

J: TRBJ2-3
V: TRBV11-2
D: .
size: .
CDR3: CASSLVPQATDTQYF
DNA: TGTGCCAGCAGTCTAGTTCCACAGGCGACAGATACGCAGTATTTT

J: TRBJ2-3
V: TRBV28
D: TRBD2
size: many
CDR3: CASSSPSLAGGLKDTQYF
DNA: TGTGCCAGCAGTTCTCCTTCCCTCGCGGGAGGGCTCAAAGATACGCAGTATTTT

J: TRBJ2-7
V: TRBV11-1
D: .
size: many
CDR3: CASKQGIKNEQYF
DNA: TGTGCCAGCAAACAGGGAATCAAGAACGAGCAGTACTTC

J: TRBJ2-1
V: TRBV20-1
D: TRBD2
size: many
CDR3: CSARDRGRGNNEQFF
DNA: TGCAGTGCTAGAGATCGCGGGAGAGGGAACAATGAGCAGTTCTTC

J: TRBJ2-3
V: TRBV7-2
D: TRBD2
size: many
CDR3: CASSPQTSGTQYF
DNA: TGTGCCAGCAGCCCCCAAACTAGCGGGACGCAGTATTTT

J: TRBJ1-6
V: TRBV30
D: .
size: .
CDR3: CVWSAQENSPLHF
DNA: TGTGTCTGGAGTGCGCAGGAGAATTCACCCCTCCACTTT

J: TRBJ1-2
V: TRBV11-2
D: .
size: few
CDR3: CASSLWQTDKSYHGYTF
DNA: TGTGCCAGCAGCTTATGGCAGACAGACAAGTCTTATCATGGCTACACCTTC

J: TRBJ2-2
V: TRBV7-9
D: .
size: few
CDR3: CASSTRDGGNTGELFF
DNA: TGTGCCAGCAGCACCCGGGACGGGGGGAACACCGGGGAGCTGTTTTTT

J: TRBJ1-1
V: TRBV28
D: .
size: many
CDR3: CASSFRFSNTEAFF
DNA: TGTGCCAGCAGTTTCCGATTCAGTAACACTGAAGCTTTCTTT

J: TRBJ2-5
V: TRBV29-1
D: .
size: .
CDR3: CSVALTSETQYF
DNA: TGCAGCGTTGCTTTGACCAGCGAGACCCAGTACTTC

J: TRBJ1-1
V: TRBV19
D: .
size: .
CDR3: CASSTQGYTEAFF
DNA: TGTGCCAGTAGTACCCAGGGTTACACTGAAGCTTTCTTT

J: TRBJ2-5
V: TRBV10-2
D: TRBD2
size: few
CDR3: CASSDRTSGRETQYF
DNA: TGCGCCAGCAGTGATCGGACTAGCGGGAGGGAGACCCAGTACTTC

J: TRBJ1-1
V: TRBV4-2
D: .
size: few
CDR3: CASSQDLSGVTEAFF
DNA: TGTGCCAGCAGCCAAGATCTTAGCGGTGTGACTGAAGCTTTCTTT

J: TRBJ2-5
V: TRBV7-2
D: .
size: many
CDR3: CASSLQLLVAGEGGTQYF
DNA: TGTGCCAGCAGCTTGCAACTACTAGTGGCGGGAGAGGGGGGGACCCAGTACTTC

J: TRBJ1-2
V: TRBV7-9
D: TRBD1
size: .
CDR3: CASSQALGQGFSGYTF
DNA: TGTGCCAGCAGCCAAGCCCTGGGACAGGGGTTTTCTGGCTACACCTTC

J: TRBJ2-1
V: TRBV15
D: .
size: .
CDR3: CATSSHGRWGVGKYNEQFF
DNA: TGTGCCACCAGCAGTCATGGACGGTGGGGCGTTGGAAAATACAATGAGCAGTTCTTC

J: TRBJ2-3
V: TRBV29-1
D: .
size: few
CDR3: CSVLDLGSTDTQYF
DNA: TGCAGCGTTCTGGATTTAGGTAGCACAGATACGCAGTATTTT

J: TRBJ2-7
V: TRBV7-9
D: TRBD2
size: .
CDR3: CASSLHSGLAGGPTYEQYF
DNA: TGTGCCAGCAGCTTACACTCGGGACTAGCGGGAGGACCCACCTACGAGCAGTACTTC

J: TRBJ2-1
V: TRBV28
D: TRBD2
size: few
CDR3: CASSLGVELAGVGEQFF
DNA: TGTGCCAGCAGTTTAGGTGTTGAACTAGCGGGAGTCGGTGAGCAGTTCTTC

J: TRBJ2-1
V: TRBV20-1
D: TRBD2
size: many
CDR3: CSARGLAGEKGNEQFF
DNA: TGCAGTGCAAGGGGACTAGCGGGAGAGAAAGGCAATGAGCAGTTCTTC